The clone carrying this T cell receptor (beta chain) was picked up many times. In germline, CDR1 is SGHTA, CDR2 FQGNSA. The CDR3 length is 14 residues. Deletions cut 3 bases from V and 0 bases from J, with 8 bases between. One entry per CDR3 protein, called by TCRdb with MiXCR from the 5' RACE reads. The sample carries hundreds of thousands of distinct CDR3 sequences, roughly 17% recorded once. The entry originates in a study of T-cell memory formation after mild COVID-19. The receptor comes from a man aged 18 to 29 who had mild COVID-19 (a few samples of this study predate the infection). Cell type and time point are not known. The chain carries TRBV7-2 and TRBJ1-1; no reliable D call. Sample: PBMCs or a T cell subset sorted from them (not recorded which). The CDR3 sequence is CASSLFGLNTEAFF. In DNA, the CDR3 is TGTGCCAGCAGCTTGTTTGGCCTGAACACTGAAGCTTTCTTT.